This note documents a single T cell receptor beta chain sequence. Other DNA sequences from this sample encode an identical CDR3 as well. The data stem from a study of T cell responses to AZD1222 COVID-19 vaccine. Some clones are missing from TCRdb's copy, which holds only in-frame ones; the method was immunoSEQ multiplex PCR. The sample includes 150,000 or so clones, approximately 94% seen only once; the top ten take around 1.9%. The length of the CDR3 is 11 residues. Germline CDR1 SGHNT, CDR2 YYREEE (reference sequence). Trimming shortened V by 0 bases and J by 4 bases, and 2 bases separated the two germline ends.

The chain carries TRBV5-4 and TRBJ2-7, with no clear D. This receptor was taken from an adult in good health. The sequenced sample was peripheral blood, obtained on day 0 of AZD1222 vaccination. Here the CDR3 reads CASSLGYEQYF. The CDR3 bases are TGTGCCAGCAGCTTGGGATACGAGCAGTACTTC.